This TCR beta chain derives from a study of T-cell reconstitution after alpha-beta-depleted transplantation in children. CDR1 SGHRS and CDR2 YFSETQ come from the germline V gene. This CDR3 is 15 amino acids long. V lost 0 bases to trimming and J lost 2 bases, with 11 bases between them. The TCRbeta library was prepared with unique molecular identifiers. TCRdb re-analysed the PCR reads in MiXCR, keeping a single row per CDR3 protein. The table has a few hundred thousand distinct CDR3 sequences, around 7% seen once. Here the sequenced sample was PBMCs, taken before TCRalphabeta/CD19-depleted stem cell transplant. This receptor was obtained from a boy aged 2 to 10 with acute lymphoblastic leukemia, due to receive a stem cell transplant. The chain employs TRBV5-1 and TRBJ2-5, with D maybe TRBD2 (5 bases). CDR3 amino acids: CASSLVTEAQETQYF. Here the CDR3 DNA reads TGCGCCAGCAGCTTGGTGACGGAGGCGCAAGAGACCCAGTACTTC.